The next 22 T cell receptor beta chains were all read from a single sample in a study of cytomegalovirus exposure and HLA in healthy donors. Measured with immunoSEQ multiplex PCR; TCRdb has only the in-frame clones, and not every one. The table has over 250,000 clones, 87% seen once; the top ten hold approximately 1%. The sample was PBMCs. The receptor source for this set is a woman in her twenties or thirties in good health and CMV-seropositive.

The sample holds many counts of this clone. The CDR3 DNA sequence: TGTGCCAGCAGTTTACGGGGACCTTCCTACGAGCAGTACTTC. Translating it yields CASSLRGPSYEQYF. This chain uses TRBV28 with TRBJ2-7; D may correspond to TRBD1 or TRBD2 (5 bases each). V was pared by 2 bases and J by 1 base, with 9 bases between. This CDR3 has 14 amino acids. The germline CDR1 and CDR2 sequences are MDHEN and SYDVKM.

V gene TRBV28 combines with J gene TRBJ2-7, with 14 bases aligning to TRBD2. Trimming removed 5 bases from V and 3 bases from J; junction bases left unmatched: 15. This CDR3 contains 19 residues. The germline gives CDR1 MDHEN, CDR2 SYDVKM. For the CDR3, the DNA is TGTGCCAGCAGTCCAACCCGGACTAGCGGGAGGAGGGAGATCTACGAGCAGTACTTC. This encodes CASSPTRTSGRREIYEQYF.

V gene TRBV28 combines with J gene TRBJ2-7; D gene uncertain. The germline V gene encodes CDR1 MDHEN and CDR2 SYDVKM. The CDR3 consists of 16 residues. V lost 3 bases to trimming and J lost 0 bases, with 15 bases between them. CDR3 amino acids: CASSFDQLGYSYEQYF. CDR3 DNA sequence: TGTGCCAGCAGTTTTGACCAGTTGGGTTACTCCTACGAGCAGTACTTC.

CDR3 DNA: TGCGCCAGCAGCCAAGAGGTCGGGGGCGGACAGCCCCAGCATTTT. It is translated as CASSQEVGGGQPQHF. The chain uses TRBV4-3 and TRBJ1-5; D may be TRBD1 (6 bases). The CDR3 runs to 15 residues. Between the trimmed V and J ends, which lost 0 bases and 7 bases, there was a span of 13 bases. Germline assignment: CDR1 LGHNA and CDR2 YSLEER.

The chain is built from TRBV7-2 and TRBJ2-3; D is unclear. Germline V gene lookup returns CDR1 SGHTA and CDR2 FQGNSA. Trimming removed 3 bases from V and 2 bases from J, with 0 bases in between. The CDR3 totals 11 residues. The CDR3 nucleotides are TGTGCCAGCAGCTTCACAGATACGCAGTATTTT. Protein product: CASSFTDTQYF.

The genes are TRBV19 and TRBJ2-7; 9 nucleotides align to TRBD1. The CDR3 contains 14 residues. Germline V lookup: CDR1 LNHDA, CDR2 SQIVND (reference sequence). V dropped 5 bases and J dropped 3; count of bases not matched to a gene: 5. The CDR3 coding sequence is TGTGCCAGTAGTCGGACAGGGGAACTCTACGAGCAGTACTTC. Translated: CASSRTGELYEQYF.

The rearrangement joins TRBV11-3 to TRBJ1-1, with D maybe TRBD1 (6 bases). Trimming removed 5 bases at V and 6 bases at J, with 13 bases between. Germline CDR1 is SGHNT and CDR2 is YENEEA. The CDR3 loop spans 13 amino acids. CDR3 sequence: CASSVRRGSEAFF. The CDR3 coding sequence is TGTGCCAGCAGCGTACGCAGGGGTTCTGAAGCTTTCTTT.

This sequence joins TRBV9 and TRBJ2-5, with D perhaps TRBD2 (5 bases). Germline lookup yields CDR1 SGDLS and CDR2 YYNGEE. Trimming took 1 base from V and 3 from J, leaving 10 bases between them. The length of the CDR3 is 14 residues. The CDR3 reads CASSVTGLKETQYF. Written as DNA, the CDR3 is TGTGCCAGCAGCGTAACTGGACTCAAAGAGACCCAGTACTTC.

The gene calls are TRBV6-5 and TRBJ2-7, with a tentative D call TRBD2 (6 bases). V was cut by 6 bases and J by 0 bases, with 9 bases left in between. The CDR3 extends over 13 amino acids. The germline V gene encodes CDR1 MNHEY and CDR2 SVGAGI. The CDR3 region is CASRGLSSYEQYF. Here the CDR3 DNA reads TGTGCCAGCAGGGGACTTAGCTCCTACGAGCAGTACTTC.

The chain carries TRBV6-1 and TRBJ1-5; TRBD1 aligns across 8 bases. Trimming cost V 4 bases and J 0 bases; bases outside gene matches: 17. Germline assignment: CDR1 MNHNS and CDR2 SASEGT. This CDR3 region has 20 residues. The DNA for the CDR3 is TGTGCCAGCAGTGCCCTAGGGAACAGGGGGGGCCGATATAGCAATCAGCCCCAGCATTTT. Protein product: CASSALGNRGGRYSNQPQHF.

The gene calls are TRBV2 and TRBJ2-2; D is unclear. Per germline, CDR1 SNHLY and CDR2 FYNNEI. V was pared by 0 bases and J by 0 bases, with 5 bases between. This CDR3 is built from 15 residues. CDR3 protein: CASSEARTNTGELFF. CDR3 DNA: TGTGCCAGCAGTGAAGCCAGGACGAACACCGGGGAGCTGTTTTTT.

This clone was seen once. This chain joins TRBV7-9 and TRBJ2-2; the match to TRBD2 covers 13 bases. Germline trimming cut 6 bases from V and 2 bases from J; bases unmatched to any gene: 6. The germline V gene encodes CDR1 SEHNR and CDR2 FQNEAQ (reference sequence). This CDR3 is built from 17 residues. CDR3 region: CASRQRTSGSNTGELFF. The CDR3, as DNA: TGTGCCAGCAGACAACGGACTAGCGGGAGTAACACCGGGGAGCTGTTTTTT.

The chain couples TRBV4-1 to TRBJ2-1; 11 nucleotides line up with TRBD2. Losses at the gene ends were 1 base for V and 6 bases for J; bases not matched to a gene: 8. Germline V gene sequence: CDR1 MGHRA, CDR2 YSYEKL. CDR3 length: 17 residues. CDR3 amino acids: CASSQVVGTSGVNEQFF. The DNA for the CDR3 is TGCGCCAGCAGCCAAGTCGTGGGGACTAGCGGAGTCAATGAGCAGTTCTTC.

The rearrangement links TRBV15 to TRBJ2-7; 10 bases fit TRBD1. V dropped 1 base and J dropped 5; count of bases not matched to a gene: 11. This CDR3 has 17 amino acids. CDR1 is LNHNV and CDR2 is YYDKDF in the germline V gene (reference sequence). The CDR3 DNA is TGTGCCACCAGCAGAGTGGGGACAGGGGCCCCTGGCGACGAGCAGTACTTC. Translated, it gives CATSRVGTGAPGDEQYF.

The chain is built from TRBV30 and TRBJ2-3, with D uncertain. The CDR3 is 11 amino acids. Germline V gives CDR1 GTSNPN, CDR2 SVGIG (reference sequence). The ends were cut back, 5 bases at V and 0 bases at J, with 3 bases in the middle. DNA for the CDR3: TGTGCCTGGGGAAGCACAGATACGCAGTATTTT. This sequence encodes CAWGSTDTQYF. Full variable domain (missing parts from reference TRBV30 and TRBJ2-3): SQTIHQWPATLVQPVGSPLSLECTVEGTSNPNLYWYRQAAGRGLQLLFYSVGIGQISSEVPQNLSASRPQDRQFILSSKKLLLSDSGFYLCAWGSTDTQYFGPGTRLTVL.

The sample holds one count of this clone. This sequence joins TRBV13 and TRBJ2-3; 11 bases are shared with TRBD2. CDR1 PRHDT and CDR2 FYEKMQ come from the germline V gene (reference sequence). V dropped 0 bases and J dropped 1; count of bases not matched to a gene: 9. The CDR3 spans 19 residues. CDR3 loop: CASSLGFDSGGARTDTQYF. Here the CDR3 DNA reads TGTGCCAGCAGCTTAGGTTTCGATAGCGGGGGGGCACGCACAGATACGCAGTATTTT.

The chain has TRBV7-2 and TRBJ2-7; TRBD2 aligns across 7 bases. The germline CDR1 and CDR2 sequences are SGHTA and FQGNSA. CDR3 length: 16 amino acids. J lost 2 bases, V lost 0 bases, and 7 bases had no gene match. The CDR3: CASSLATGLPPYEQYF. DNA for the CDR3: TGTGCCAGCAGCTTAGCGACGGGACTACCCCCCTACGAGCAGTACTTC.

The chain has TRBV28 and TRBJ1-4, with TRBD1 as a possible D gene (5 bases). The CDR3 contains 14 residues. Germline values: CDR1 MDHEN, CDR2 SYDVKM. The V end was cut by 5 bases, the J end by 4 bases, with 11 bases between. The CDR3 protein is CASSIDRDNEKLFF. CDR3 nucleotides: TGTGCCAGCAGTATCGACAGAGATAATGAAAAACTGTTTTTT.

The table lists this clone with a few counts. The chain carries TRBV13 and TRBJ2-7; 7 nucleotides line up with TRBD1. CDR1 PRHDT and CDR2 FYEKMQ come from the germline V gene (reference sequence). The junction had 13 bases not matched to a gene; V was cut back by 5 bases and J by 12 bases. The CDR3 runs 13 residues. CDR3 in DNA: TGTGCCAGCAGCCATCAAGTCACAGGGGATGCGTACTTC. Residues: CASSHQVTGDAYF.

The chain combines TRBV11-2 with TRBJ2-1, with D perhaps matching TRBD2 (7 bases). CDR1 and CDR2 (germline): SGHAT, FQNNGV. The CDR3 is 13 residues long. V was shortened by 1 base and J by 13 bases, with 14 bases between the two germline ends. DNA of the CDR3: TGTGCCAGCAGCTTAGTACAGGGAGGGCCCCAGTTCTTC. It translates to CASSLVQGGPQFF.

The gene calls are TRBV4-1 and TRBJ2-1; TRBD2 agrees at 7 bases. Germline assignment: CDR1 MGHRA and CDR2 YSYEKL. Trimming cost V 3 bases and J 10 bases; bases outside gene matches: 6. CDR3 length: 13 residues. The CDR3 sequence is CASSQQRGTEQFF. The CDR3 nucleotides are TGCGCCAGCAGCCAGCAGCGGGGTACAGAGCAGTTCTTC.

The J gene is TRBJ1-4, the V gene TRBV4-1; no reliable D call. This CDR3 is 17 amino acids long. Trimming stripped 3 bases from V and 0 bases from J, with 14 bases between. From germline, CDR1 is MGHRA and CDR2 YSYEKL. The CDR3 nucleotides are TGCGCCAGCAGCCATCGGGAGTGGGTTGCAACTAATGAAAAACTGTTTTTT. Translation gives CASSHREWVATNEKLFF.